This passage covers 5 T cell receptor beta chains from one sample sequenced in a study of cytomegalovirus exposure and HLA in healthy donors. PCR employed 60 Vbeta and 13 Jbeta primers. The repertoire was sequenced with immunoSEQ multiplex PCR; TCRdb's copy has only in-frame clones and lacks some. The table includes 130,000 to 150,000 clones, approximately 78% detected once. Sequencing used PBMCs. These receptor sequences come from a man aged 35 to 55 in good health and CMV-seropositive.

The chain combines TRBV19 with TRBJ1-2, with D hard to call. Germline V gene lookup returns CDR1 LNHDA and CDR2 SQIVND (reference sequence). V lost 3 bases and J lost 0, with 11 bases in between. The CDR3 length is 15 residues. The CDR3 DNA sequence: TGTGCCAGTAGTATCGAGGTGTCGGCTAACTATGGCTACACCTTC. This encodes CASSIEVSANYGYTF. The entire variable domain, with the rest obtained from reference TRBV19 and TRBJ1-2, is as follows: DGGITQSPKYLFRKEGQNVTLSCEQNLNHDAMYWYRQDPGQGLRLIYYSQIVNDFQKGDIAEGYSVSREKKESFPLTVTSAQKNPTAFYLCASSIEVSANYGYTFGSGTRLTVV.

This clone was observed once. This chain connects TRBV6-5 to TRBJ2-3; perhaps TRBD2 as D (6 bases). Trimming took 6 bases from V and 2 from J, leaving 15 bases between them. This CDR3 contains 15 residues. Per the germline V gene, CDR1 is MNHEY and CDR2 is SVGAGI. The CDR3 spells CASSGRGGVTDTQYF. Here the CDR3 DNA reads TGTGCCAGCAGCGGTAGGGGAGGCGTCACAGATACGCAGTATTTT.

The V gene is TRBV9, the J gene TRBJ2-3, with TRBD1 matching 7 bases. The CDR3 runs to 15 residues. CDR1 is SGDLS, CDR2 YYNGEE, per germline. Germline trimming cut 3 bases from V and 5 bases from J; bases unmatched to any gene: 9. In nucleotides, the CDR3 is TGTGCCAGCAGCGCTAATGGACAGGAAGGAGATACGCAGTATTTT. Protein sequence: CASSANGQEGDTQYF.

The gene calls are TRBV7-2 and TRBJ2-1; D not certain. Trimming shortened V by 2 bases and J by 8 bases, and 13 bases separated the two germline ends. This CDR3 region has 14 residues. Germline CDR1 SGHTA, CDR2 FQGNSA. CDR3: CASSLNVPRDEQFF. The CDR3 DNA reads as TGTGCCAGCAGCTTAAACGTCCCTCGGGATGAGCAGTTCTTC.

This clone was seen a few times. This chain connects TRBV4-3 to TRBJ2-7; 9 bases map to TRBD1. Germline trimming cut 4 bases from V and 3 bases from J; bases unmatched to any gene: 13. Germline V gives CDR1 LGHNA, CDR2 YSLEER. The CDR3 spans 17 residues. CDR3 protein: CASSREPGQGGSYEQYF. DNA for the CDR3: TGCGCCAGCAGCCGCGAACCGGGACAGGGTGGTAGCTACGAGCAGTACTTC.